This T cell receptor beta chain was sequenced during a study of blood T cell repertoires in COVID-19. Libraries were prepared by immunoSEQ multiplex PCR; TCRdb keeps only in-frame clonotypes and omits some of them. The sample consists of 300,000 to 450,000 clones, around 87% of them appearing once. Adults between roughly 18 and 95 years of age took part from more than 20 US areas. Self-reported history from a screening survey and questionnaire set each donor's cohort. What the recovered Cohort 3 donors had was two negative PCRs, clearance, or symptom resolution. Sequencing used PBMCs or T cells enriched from blood (not recorded which). This sequence was found in a man aged 30 to 39 who had recovered from COVID-19.

The CDR3 loop reads CASSLSASDNSPLHF. CDR3 sequence (DNA): TGTGCCAGCAGCTTGAGCGCTAGTGATAATTCACCCCTCCACTTT. The J gene is TRBJ1-6, the V gene TRBV7-2; D gene uncertain. Trimming shortened V by 3 bases and J by 5 bases, and 11 bases separated the two germline ends. CDR3 size: 15 residues. Germline lookup yields CDR1 SGHTA and CDR2 FQGNSA.